The present TCR beta chain was sequenced within a study of blood T cell repertoires in COVID-19. The Seattle patients joined while their infection was active and were tracked longitudinally afterward. Germline V gene lookup returns CDR1 SGHTA and CDR2 FQGNSA. The CDR3 spans 14 residues. A note on this clone: A junction boundary mismatches the germline segment, possibly from a read error.

Source study methods: By means of reference gene primer amplification, nucleated cell counts were estimated. The repertoire was sequenced with immunoSEQ multiplex PCR; TCRdb's copy has only in-frame clones and lacks some. That table furnishes V, J and clone size, whereas the DNA furnished D and trimming. This table holds roughly 220,000 clones, roughly 80% found once. The clonotype comes from an elderly woman with COVID-19, enrolled during active disease. The sequenced sample was peripheral blood. V usage is TRBV7-2 and J usage is TRBJ2-7; 11 bases match TRBD2. CDR3 bases: TGTGCCAGCAGTTTAGCGGGAGGGCCTGGTGAGCAGTACTTC. It yields the protein CASSLAGGPGEQYF.